The present entry profiles one TCR beta chain with its context. The read terminates 3 residues ahead of where the CDR3 ends, so the germline J gene completes it. CDR3 length equals 14 residues. Germline V gives CDR1 MNHNS, CDR2 SASEGT. Trimming took off 1 base at V and 7 bases at J, with 13 bases between the two ends. The record originates from a study of T cells in women clearing cervical HPV infection. Clones were sequenced by immunoSEQ multiplex PCR, and TCRdb holds only the in-frame ones, with some missing. The sample has tens of thousands of clones. The TCR was taken from a woman aged 18 to 75 with a cervical HPV16 infection that either progressed to CIN3+ or cleared (not recorded which). Sequenced: blood buffy coat. V and J are TRBV6-1 and TRBJ1-2, with D perhaps matching TRBD1 (6 bases). Partial CDR3 DNA: TGTGCCAGCAGTGAAGTGGGGGGGCAACGTGGC. Translated, it gives CASSEVGGQRG. The complete CDR3 reads CASSEVGGQRGYTF.